These 10 T cell receptor beta chains came from one sample sequenced in a study of blood T cell repertoires in COVID-19. The assay was immunoSEQ multiplex PCR, and TCRdb's table has in-frame clones only and misses some. The sample gives more than 90,000 clones, about 90% of which show up once; roughly 7.9% is in the top ten. The specimen was peripheral blood. The origin of the receptors is a man between 65 and 80 years old who had recovered from COVID-19.

This chain uses TRBV5-1 with TRBJ1-1; the D is unclear. V lost 2 bases and J 1 base, leaving 6 bases between the germline ends. The CDR3 totals 13 residues. Germline CDR1 is SGHRS and CDR2 is YFSETQ. CDR3 sequence reads: CASSFTENTEAFF. The CDR3 DNA follows: TGCGCCAGCAGCTTTACAGAGAACACTGAAGCTTTCTTT. Variable domain in full (rest from reference TRBV5-1 and TRBJ1-1): KAGVTQTPRYLIKTRGQQVTLSCSPISGHRSVSWYQQTPGQGLQFLFEYFSETQRNKGNFPGRFSGRQFSNSRSEMNVSTLELGDSALYLCASSFTENTEAFFGQGTRLTVV.

The gene calls are TRBV20-1 and TRBJ2-3; D perhaps matches TRBD2 (6 bases). This CDR3 spans 14 amino acids. From germline, CDR1 is DFQATT and CDR2 SNEGSKA (reference sequence). V lost 3 bases and J lost 5, with 15 bases in between. CDR3 protein: CSASRGLRRDTQYF. For the CDR3, the DNA is TGCAGTGCTAGTAGGGGACTCCGTCGAGATACGCAGTATTTT.

The chain joins TRBV5-1 to TRBJ1-1; a weak D match, TRBD1 (5 bases). There are 14 residues in the CDR3. Germline V CDR1 and CDR2: SGHRS, YFSETQ. V lost 4 bases to trimming and J lost 3 bases, with 13 bases between them. The CDR3 coding sequence is TGCGCCAGCAGCCGGGAGGGGCTCGACACTGAAGCTTTCTTT. Its protein is CASSREGLDTEAFF.

The V and J genes are TRBV5-5 and TRBJ2-6; D is uncertain. The CDR3 runs to 14 residues. Trimming took 4 bases from V and 3 from J, leaving 8 bases between them. CDR1 is SGHKS, CDR2 YYEKEE, per germline (reference sequence). This CDR3 reads CASSTFYGANVLTF. The CDR3, as DNA: TGTGCCAGCAGCACATTTTATGGGGCCAACGTCCTGACTTTC.

The rearrangement links TRBV6-5 to TRBJ2-2; the match to TRBD1 covers 11 bases. CDR1 MNHEY and CDR2 SVGAGI come from the germline V gene. Trimming removed 5 bases from V and 4 bases from J; junction bases left unmatched: 3. The CDR3 consists of 15 residues. In DNA, the CDR3 is TGTGCCAGCAGTCAGGACAGGGGGCGCACCGGGGAGCTGTTTTTT. Encoded protein: CASSQDRGRTGELFF.

The rearrangement links TRBV18 to TRBJ2-1, with TRBD2 as a possible D gene (6 bases). The V end lost 3 bases, the J end lost 4 bases, and 16 bases lay between the germline ends. This CDR3 spans 16 amino acids. CDR1 and CDR2 (germline): KGHSH, LQKENI. CDR3: CASSPPQLAQYNEQFF. CDR3 DNA sequence: TGTGCCAGCTCACCTCCCCAGCTAGCGCAGTACAATGAGCAGTTCTTC. Using reference TRBV18 and TRBJ2-1 for the parts outside the CDR3, the full variable domain is NAGVMQNPRHLVRRRGQEARLRCSPMKGHSHVYWYRQLPEEGLKFMVYLQKENIIDESGMPKERFSAEFPKEGPSILRIQQVVRGDSAAYFCASSPPQLAQYNEQFFGPGTRLTVL.

This chain connects TRBV7-2 to TRBJ1-6; D not certain. Trimming stripped 6 bases from V and 12 bases from J, with 15 bases between. CDR1 and CDR2 from the germline V gene are SGHTA and FQGNSA. This CDR3 spans 13 amino acids. The CDR3 sequence: CASSFGLGLPLHF. CDR3 DNA: TGTGCCAGCAGTTTCGGACTGGGTCTACCCCTCCACTTT.

The chain's CDR3 is CAIRTPGGNEQFF. The DNA for the CDR3 is TGTGCCATCAGAACCCCGGGGGGGAATGAGCAGTTCTTC. The chain has TRBV10-3 and TRBJ2-1, with 8 bases matching TRBD2. V was clipped by 6 bases and J by 7 bases; unmatched bases: 5. The CDR3 length is 13 residues. Germline loops: CDR1 ENHRY, CDR2 SYGVKD.

This clone was detected once. This rearrangement joins TRBV3-1 (or the pseudogene TRBV3-2) to TRBJ2-7; TRBD2 might be the D (7 bases). V lost 8 bases and J 5 bases, leaving 19 bases between the germline ends. The CDR3 consists of 14 residues. Germline values: CDR1 LGHDT, CDR2 YNNKEL (reference sequence). CDR3 DNA: TGTGCCAGCGCCAGCGGGACACTAGGCGACGAGCAGTACTTC. It translates to CASASGTLGDEQYF.

This chain's CDR3 is CASSIGGGPFSYNEQFF. CDR3 bases: TGTGCCAGTAGTATAGGGGGGGGCCCCTTCTCCTACAATGAGCAGTTCTTC. This rearrangement joins TRBV19 to TRBJ2-1, with D maybe TRBD2 (7 bases). Trimming cost V 1 base and J 0 bases, with 13 bases left between them. This CDR3 has 17 residues. Looked up from germline, CDR1 is LNHDA and CDR2 is SQIVND (reference sequence).